This T cell receptor beta chain was captured in a study of blood T cell repertoires in COVID-19. Across the whole study: Samples of COVID-19 (acute and convalescent) were obtained from the United States, Italy and Spain. Nucleic acid was either cDNA or gDNA, and it came from T cells, B-cell-depleted T cells, or PBMCs.

The method was immunoSEQ multiplex PCR; TCRdb's version includes in-frame clones alone and lacks a portion of them. Altogether 300,000 to 400,000 clones are present, around 92% being singletons, with the ten largest covering 3%. This CDR3 has 15 amino acids. Germline values: CDR1 SGHTA, CDR2 FQGNSA. Trimming cost V 0 bases and J 5 bases, with 12 bases left between them. Seattle's enrolled individuals joined amid active infection and were then monitored longitudinally. This receptor was taken from a woman aged 25 to 39 with COVID-19, enrolled during active disease. The J gene is TRBJ2-3, the V gene TRBV7-2, with D unresolved. The sequenced sample consisted of peripheral blood. CDR3 sequence (DNA): TGTGCCAGCAGCTTAGCCGGGTTGATTGGAGATACGCAGTATTTT. This translates into CASSLAGLIGDTQYF.